These T cell receptor beta chains were read from a single sample in a study of T cell responses to AZD1222 COVID-19 vaccine. Using immunoSEQ multiplex PCR, the repertoire was profiled, and TCRdb retains in-frame clones only, with some absent. The data contain some 100,000 clones, about 85% of them singletons. The sample consisted of peripheral blood, taken on day 0 of AZD1222 vaccination. Receptors were obtained from an adult in good health. CDR3s include the opening cysteine and the closing phenylalanine or tryptophan. The order of the fields is V gene, J gene, clone size, D gene, CDR3 protein, CDR3 DNA. A D gene is named only where the DNA matches it firmly. Rows give clone size only sometimes, using once, few, many, or a class for an expanded clone.

TRBV6-2/TRBV6-3	TRBJ2-7	NA	NA	CASSSPSGRNNYEQYF	TGTGCCAGCAGTAGTCCCTCGGGACGTAACAACTACGAGCAGTACTTC
TRBV9	TRBJ2-2	NA	TRBD1	CASSEGQTNTGELFF	TGTGCCAGCAGCGAGGGACAGACGAACACCGGGGAGCTGTTTTTT
TRBV2	TRBJ1-4	NA	NA	CASSKAASNEKLFF	TGTGCCAGCAGTAAGGCAGCTAGTAATGAAAAACTGTTTTTT
TRBV5-1	TRBJ2-2	NA	TRBD1	CASSSGTGDTGELFF	TGCGCCAGCAGCTCCGGGACAGGTGACACCGGGGAGCTGTTTTTT
TRBV6-6	TRBJ1-2	NA	NA	CASSLPQNYGYTF	TGTGCCAGCAGCCTGCCACAAAACTATGGCTACACCTTC
TRBV19	TRBJ1-2	NA	TRBD1	CASSIVQGVDYGYTF	TGTGCCAGTAGTATAGTTCAGGGGGTCGACTATGGCTACACCTTC
TRBV2	TRBJ1-5	NA	TRBD1	CATSRGFGQPQHF	TGTGCCACCTCCAGGGGGTTTGGGCAGCCCCAGCATTTT
TRBV5-1	TRBJ2-7	NA	NA	CASSPDTSYEQYF	TGCGCCAGCAGCCCAGACACATCCTACGAGCAGTACTTC
TRBV19	TRBJ2-7	NA	NA	CASSRRDSRGYEQYF	TGTGCCAGTAGTAGGCGCGATTCGAGGGGCTACGAGCAGTACTTC
TRBV7-2	TRBJ1-1	few	NA	CASSSEAVNTEAFF	TGTGCCAGCAGCTCTGAAGCGGTGAACACTGAAGCTTTCTTT
TRBV5-1	TRBJ2-4	few	TRBD1	CASSLETGEGKNIQYF	TGCGCCAGCAGCTTGGAAACAGGGGAAGGCAAAAACATTCAGTACTTC
TRBV6-5	TRBJ2-2	NA	TRBD1	CASSWGQSNTGELFF	TGTGCCAGCAGTTGGGGACAGTCGAACACCGGGGAGCTGTTTTTT
TRBV14	TRBJ2-5	NA	TRBD1	CASSQLTGTGVTQYF	TGTGCCAGCAGCCAACTAACCGGGACAGGGGTGACCCAGTACTTC
TRBV6-1	TRBJ2-7	NA	NA	CASSDQGAAHEQYF	TGTGCCAGCAGTGACCAGGGCGCGGCCCACGAGCAGTACTTC
TRBV29-1	TRBJ1-6	NA	NA	CSVLDGGNNSPLHF	TGCAGCGTGCTGGACGGGGGGAATAATTCACCCCTCCACTTT
TRBV28	TRBJ2-2	NA	NA	CASITSRNTGELFF	TGTGCCAGCATAACTAGCAGGAACACCGGGGAGCTGTTTTTT
TRBV3-1/TRBV3-2	TRBJ2-3	NA	NA	CASSQGLSTDTQYF	TGTGCCAGCAGCCAGGGCCTATCGACAGATACGCAGTATTTT
TRBV29-1	TRBJ2-2	NA	NA	CSVLGETGELFF	TGCAGCGTTTTAGGAGAAACCGGGGAGCTGTTTTTT
TRBV10-3	TRBJ1-4	NA	NA	CAIRNGEGTEKLFF	TGTGCCATCAGGAACGGGGAGGGAACGGAAAAACTGTTTTTT
TRBV5-1	TRBJ2-3	NA	NA	CASSYSSDGTDTQYF	TGCGCCAGCAGCTATTCTAGCGACGGCACAGATACGCAGTATTTT
TRBV14	TRBJ1-2	NA	NA	CASSQDLEDGYTF	TGTGCCAGCAGCCAAGATTTGGAGGATGGCTACACCTTC
TRBV29-1	TRBJ1-5	NA	NA	CSVAGAYSNQPQHF	TGCAGCGTCGCAGGGGCATATAGCAATCAGCCCCAGCATTTT
TRBV18	TRBJ2-2	NA	NA	CASSPGSLANTGELFF	TGTGCCAGCTCACCAGGTTCACTCGCGAACACCGGGGAGCTGTTTTTT
TRBV5-6	TRBJ1-4	NA	NA	CASSLGIGEKLFF	TGTGCCAGCAGCTTGGGGATTGGTGAAAAACTGTTTTTT
TRBV11-2	TRBJ1-1	NA	NA	CASSSGPPGGRAFF	TGTGCCAGCAGCTCCGGGCCCCCTGGGGGGAGAGCTTTCTTT
TRBV29-1	TRBJ1-1	NA	NA	CSVEREWNTEAFF	TGCAGCGTTGAACGCGAGTGGAACACTGAAGCTTTCTTT
TRBV3-1/TRBV3-2	TRBJ2-3	NA	TRBD2	CASSASGGSTDTQYF	TGTGCCAGCAGCGCTAGCGGGGGGAGCACAGATACGCAGTATTTT
TRBV10-1	TRBJ2-3	NA	NA	CASSDLGQPSTDTQYF	TGCGCCAGCAGTGACCTCGGCCAGCCTAGCACAGATACGCAGTATTTT
TRBV28	TRBJ1-2	NA	NA	CASSLLSGGSILYGYTF	TGTGCCAGCAGTTTATTATCGGGGGGCTCCATCCTCTATGGCTACACCTTC
TRBV3-1/TRBV3-2	TRBJ2-2	NA	NA	CASSQGRRGSGELFF	TGTGCCAGCAGCCAAGGTAGAAGAGGGTCCGGGGAGCTGTTTTTT
TRBV10-2	TRBJ1-2	once	TRBD1	CASRDPGQGLHGYTF	TGCGCCAGCAGGGACCCGGGACAGGGTTTGCATGGCTACACCTTC
TRBV7-2	TRBJ2-4	NA	NA	CASGLTTRLQNIQYF	TGTGCCAGCGGACTAACGACCCGCCTCCAAAACATTCAGTACTTC
TRBV18	TRBJ2-7	NA	NA	CASSPGGQLGNYEQYF	TGTGCCAGCTCACCGGGGGGACAACTGGGGAACTACGAGCAGTACTTC
TRBV28	TRBJ1-1	NA	NA	CASSLWGWDTEAFF	TGTGCCAGCAGTTTATGGGGCTGGGACACTGAAGCTTTCTTT
TRBV4-3	TRBJ2-2	few	NA	CASSQDAGQGLAGELFF	TGCGCCAGCAGCCAAGATGCGGGGCAGGGGTTGGCCGGGGAGCTGTTTTTT
TRBV7-2	TRBJ1-4	NA	NA	CASSLVPSGEKLFF	TGTGCCAGCAGCTTAGTTCCCAGTGGAGAAAAACTGTTTTTT
TRBV6-2/TRBV6-3	TRBJ2-4	NA	NA	CASSMTAAKNIQYF	TGTGCCAGCAGTATGACGGCAGCCAAAAACATTCAGTACTTC
TRBV15	TRBJ2-2	NA	TRBD1	CATARLTGMDTGELFF	TGTGCCACCGCAAGATTGACAGGGATGGACACCGGGGAGCTGTTTTTT
TRBV7-3	TRBJ2-2	NA	NA	CASSSGTYAGELFF	TGTGCCAGCAGCTCCGGGACCTACGCCGGGGAGCTGTTTTTT
TRBV6-6	TRBJ2-3	NA	NA	CASTPPRGVGPDTQYF	TGTGCCAGCACCCCCCCGCGGGGTGTTGGTCCAGATACGCAGTATTTT
TRBV7-2	TRBJ1-5	NA	NA	CASSPGTVSNQPQHF	TGTGCCAGCAGCCCAGGGACGGTTAGCAATCAGCCCCAGCATTTT
TRBV28	TRBJ1-5	NA	TRBD1	CASFRGMGNQPQHF	TGTGCCAGTTTCAGGGGGATGGGCAATCAGCCCCAGCATTTT
TRBV7-2	TRBJ2-7	NA	NA	CASSLREPSREQYF	TGTGCCAGCAGCTTAAGGGAGCCCTCACGAGAGCAGTACTTC
TRBV4-2	TRBJ2-4	once	NA	CASSSEILAKNIQYF	TGTGCCAGCAGCTCAGAGATCCTAGCCAAAAACATTCAGTACTTC
TRBV27	TRBJ2-3	NA	TRBD2	CASSSRAGGGTDTQYF	TGTGCCAGCAGTTCTCGAGCGGGAGGAGGGACAGATACGCAGTATTTT
TRBV5-1	TRBJ2-5	NA	NA	CASSRGTYQETQYF	TGCGCCAGCAGCCGAGGGACATATCAAGAGACCCAGTACTTC
TRBV5-4	TRBJ1-2	NA	NA	CASSLEGVRGYTF	TGTGCCAGCAGCTTGGAGGGGGTCAGGGGCTACACCTTC
TRBV7-2	TRBJ2-3	NA	NA	CASSPGGTSTDTQYF	TGTGCCAGCAGCCCCGGGGGAACTAGCACAGATACGCAGTATTTT
TRBV6-5	TRBJ1-5	NA	NA	CASKQGQGFNQPQHF	TGTGCCAGCAAGCAGGGGCAGGGGTTTAATCAGCCCCAGCATTTT
TRBV30	TRBJ1-1	NA	NA	CAWSERHTEAFF	TGTGCCTGGAGTGAAAGACACACTGAAGCTTTCTTT
TRBV5-1	TRBJ2-3	NA	NA	CASSLFSADPKYF	TGCGCCAGCAGCTTGTTCTCGGCGGACCCGAAGTATTTT
TRBV29-1	TRBJ1-2	NA	NA	CSVLPLGHNYGYTF	TGCAGCGTCCTCCCGTTGGGGCATAACTATGGCTACACCTTC
TRBV15	TRBJ1-5	NA	NA	CATSRDTQPQHF	TGTGCCACCAGCAGGGATACTCAGCCCCAGCATTTT
TRBV24-1	TRBJ2-3	NA	TRBD2	CATSDSGGAEGTDTQYF	TGTGCCACCAGTGACAGCGGGGGGGCCGAAGGCACAGATACGCAGTATTTT
TRBV7-3	TRBJ2-1	NA	TRBD2	CASSLYPSGGAGEQFF	TGTGCCAGCAGCTTATATCCTAGCGGGGGGGCTGGAGAGCAGTTCTTC
TRBV11-2	TRBJ2-1	NA	TRBD1	CASSLLGQGDEQFF	TGTGCCAGCAGCCTACTAGGACAGGGGGATGAGCAGTTCTTC
TRBV6-2/TRBV6-3	TRBJ2-3	NA	TRBD2	CASSSGLAGGPTDTQYF	TGTGCCAGCAGTTCAGGACTAGCGGGAGGTCCCACAGATACGCAGTATTTT